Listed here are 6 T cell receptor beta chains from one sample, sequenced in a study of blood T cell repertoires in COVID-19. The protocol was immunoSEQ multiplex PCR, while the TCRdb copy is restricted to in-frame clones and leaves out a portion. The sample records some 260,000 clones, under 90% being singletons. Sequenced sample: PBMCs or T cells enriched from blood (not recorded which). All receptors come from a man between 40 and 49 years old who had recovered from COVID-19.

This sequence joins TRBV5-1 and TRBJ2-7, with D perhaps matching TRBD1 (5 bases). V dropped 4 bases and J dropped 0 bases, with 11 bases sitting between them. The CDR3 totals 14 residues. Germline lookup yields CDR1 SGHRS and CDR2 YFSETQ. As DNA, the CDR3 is TGCGCCAGCAGCAGGACACCCGGCTCCTACGAGCAGTACTTC. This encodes CASSRTPGSYEQYF.

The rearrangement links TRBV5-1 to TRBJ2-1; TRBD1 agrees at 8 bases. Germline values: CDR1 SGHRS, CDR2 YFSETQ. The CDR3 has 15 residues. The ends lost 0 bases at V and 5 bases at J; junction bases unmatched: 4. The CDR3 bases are TGCGCCAGCAGCTTGGCCGGACAGGGAGACAATGAGCAGTTCTTC. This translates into CASSLAGQGDNEQFF.

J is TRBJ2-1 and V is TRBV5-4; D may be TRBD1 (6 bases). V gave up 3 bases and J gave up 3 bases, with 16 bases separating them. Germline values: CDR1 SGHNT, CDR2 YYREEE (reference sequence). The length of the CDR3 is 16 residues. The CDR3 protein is CASSSRGGYGYNEQFF. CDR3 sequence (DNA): TGTGCCAGCAGCTCCCGTGGGGGCTATGGCTACAATGAGCAGTTCTTC.

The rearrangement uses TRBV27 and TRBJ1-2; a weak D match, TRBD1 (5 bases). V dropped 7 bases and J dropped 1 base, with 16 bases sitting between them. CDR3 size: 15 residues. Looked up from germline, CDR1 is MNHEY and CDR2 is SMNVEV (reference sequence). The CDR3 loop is CASKSSRQHNYGYTF. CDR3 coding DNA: TGTGCCAGCAAATCGTCCCGACAGCATAACTATGGCTACACCTTC.

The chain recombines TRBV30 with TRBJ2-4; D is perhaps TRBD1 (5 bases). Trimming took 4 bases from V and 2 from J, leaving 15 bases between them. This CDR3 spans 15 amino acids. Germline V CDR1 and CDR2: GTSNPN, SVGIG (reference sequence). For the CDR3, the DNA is TGTGCCTGGAACGGGCAGGGAAAGACCAAAAACATTCAGTACTTC. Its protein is CAWNGQGKTKNIQYF.

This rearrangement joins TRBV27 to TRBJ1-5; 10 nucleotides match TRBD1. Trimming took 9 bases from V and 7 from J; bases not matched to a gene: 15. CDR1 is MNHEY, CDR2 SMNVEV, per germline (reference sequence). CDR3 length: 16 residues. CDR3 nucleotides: TGTGCCAGTACCCGGGACAGGGGCCCCTTCCAGCAGCCCCAGCATTTT. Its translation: CASTRDRGPFQQPQHF.